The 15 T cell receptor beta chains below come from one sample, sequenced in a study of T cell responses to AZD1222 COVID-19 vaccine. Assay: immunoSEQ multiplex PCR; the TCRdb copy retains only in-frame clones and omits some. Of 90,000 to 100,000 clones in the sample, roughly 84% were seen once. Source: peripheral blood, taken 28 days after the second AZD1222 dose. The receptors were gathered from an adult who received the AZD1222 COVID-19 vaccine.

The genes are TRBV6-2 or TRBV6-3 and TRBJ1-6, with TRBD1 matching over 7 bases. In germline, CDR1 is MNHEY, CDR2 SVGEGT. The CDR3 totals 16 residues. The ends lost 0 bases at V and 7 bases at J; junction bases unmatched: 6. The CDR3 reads CASSYSGGADNSPLHF. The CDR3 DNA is TGTGCCAGCAGTTACTCAGGGGGCGCTGACAATTCACCCCTCCACTTT.

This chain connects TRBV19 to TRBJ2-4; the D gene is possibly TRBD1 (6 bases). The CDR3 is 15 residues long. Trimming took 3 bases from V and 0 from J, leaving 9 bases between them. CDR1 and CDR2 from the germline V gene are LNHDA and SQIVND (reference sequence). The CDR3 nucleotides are TGTGCCAGTAGTATGATACAGGGAGCCAAAAACATTCAGTACTTC. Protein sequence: CASSMIQGAKNIQYF. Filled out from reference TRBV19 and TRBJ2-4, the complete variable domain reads DGGITQSPKYLFRKEGQNVTLSCEQNLNHDAMYWYRQDPGQGLRLIYYSQIVNDFQKGDIAEGYSVSREKKESFPLTVTSAQKNPTAFYLCASSMIQGAKNIQYFGAGTRLSVL.

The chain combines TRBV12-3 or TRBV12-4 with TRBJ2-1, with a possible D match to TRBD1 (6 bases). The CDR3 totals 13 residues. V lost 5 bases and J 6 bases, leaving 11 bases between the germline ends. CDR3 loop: CASSKDSSNEQFF. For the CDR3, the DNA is TGTGCCAGCAGTAAGGACAGCAGCAATGAGCAGTTCTTC.

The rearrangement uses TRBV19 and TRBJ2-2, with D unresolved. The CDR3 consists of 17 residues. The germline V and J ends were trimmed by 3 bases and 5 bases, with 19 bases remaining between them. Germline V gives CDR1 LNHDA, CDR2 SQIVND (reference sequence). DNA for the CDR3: TGTGCCAGTAGTATGGTGCCGGGCACAGACATTACCGGGGAGCTGTTTTTT. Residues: CASSMVPGTDITGELFF.

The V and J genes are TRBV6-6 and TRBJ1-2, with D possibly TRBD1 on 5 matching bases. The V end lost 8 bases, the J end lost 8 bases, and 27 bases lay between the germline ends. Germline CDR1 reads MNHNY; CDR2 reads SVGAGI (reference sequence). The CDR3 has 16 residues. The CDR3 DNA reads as TGTGCCAGCCTTGGACGGGGGGGAGATAAGACGTCGGGCTACACCTTC. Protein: CASLGRGGDKTSGYTF.

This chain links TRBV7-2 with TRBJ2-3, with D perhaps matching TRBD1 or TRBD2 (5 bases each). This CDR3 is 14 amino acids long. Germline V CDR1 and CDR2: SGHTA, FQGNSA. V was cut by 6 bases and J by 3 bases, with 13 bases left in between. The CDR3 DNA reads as TGTGCCAGCAGGGGACCGGTTACAACAGATACGCAGTATTTT. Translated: CASRGPVTTDTQYF.

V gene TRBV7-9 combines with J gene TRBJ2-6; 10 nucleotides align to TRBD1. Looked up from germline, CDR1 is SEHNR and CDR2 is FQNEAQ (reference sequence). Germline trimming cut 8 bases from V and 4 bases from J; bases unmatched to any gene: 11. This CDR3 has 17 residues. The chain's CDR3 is CASESDRGLGGANVLTF. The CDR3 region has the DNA TGTGCCAGCGAATCCGACAGGGGGCTAGGAGGGGCCAACGTCCTGACTTTC.

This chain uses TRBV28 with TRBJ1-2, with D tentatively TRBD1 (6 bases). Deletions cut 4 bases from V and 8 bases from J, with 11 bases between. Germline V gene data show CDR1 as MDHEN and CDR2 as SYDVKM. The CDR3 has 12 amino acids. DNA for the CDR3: TGTGCCAGCAGTTCCCAGGGGCGAGGCTACACCTTC. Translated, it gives CASSSQGRGYTF.

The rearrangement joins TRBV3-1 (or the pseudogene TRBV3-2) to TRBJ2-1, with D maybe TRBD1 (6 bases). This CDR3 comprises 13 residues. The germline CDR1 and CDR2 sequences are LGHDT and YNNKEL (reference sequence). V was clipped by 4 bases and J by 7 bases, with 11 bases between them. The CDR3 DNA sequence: TGTGCCAGCAGCCCAGGGGCGGGTAATGAGCAGTTCTTC. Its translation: CASSPGAGNEQFF.

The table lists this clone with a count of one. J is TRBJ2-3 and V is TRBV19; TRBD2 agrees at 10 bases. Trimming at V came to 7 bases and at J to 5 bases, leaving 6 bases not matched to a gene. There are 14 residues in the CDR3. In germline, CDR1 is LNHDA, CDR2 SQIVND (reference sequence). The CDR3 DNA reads TGTGCCAGTACTAGCGGGAGCCGAGGAGATACGCAGTATTTT. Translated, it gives CASTSGSRGDTQYF.

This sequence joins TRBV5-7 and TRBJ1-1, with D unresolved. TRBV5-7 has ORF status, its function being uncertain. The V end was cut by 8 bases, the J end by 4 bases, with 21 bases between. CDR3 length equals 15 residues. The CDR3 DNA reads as TGTGCCAGGCTGCTACCAGAGCGCCTTGGCACTGAAGCTTTCTTT. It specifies CARLLPERLGTEAFF.

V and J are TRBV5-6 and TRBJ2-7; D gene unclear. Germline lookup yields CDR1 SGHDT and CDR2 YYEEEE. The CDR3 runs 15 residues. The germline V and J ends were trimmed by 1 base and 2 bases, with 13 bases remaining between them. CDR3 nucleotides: TGTGCCAGCAGCTTGTCGTTTTACAGTGCCTACGAGCAGTACTTC. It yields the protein CASSLSFYSAYEQYF.

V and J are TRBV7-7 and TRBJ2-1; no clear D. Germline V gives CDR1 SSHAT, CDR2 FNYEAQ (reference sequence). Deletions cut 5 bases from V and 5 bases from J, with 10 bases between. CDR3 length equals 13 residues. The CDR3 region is CASSAGTHNEQFF. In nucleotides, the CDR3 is TGTGCCAGCAGCGCCGGAACGCACAATGAGCAGTTCTTC.

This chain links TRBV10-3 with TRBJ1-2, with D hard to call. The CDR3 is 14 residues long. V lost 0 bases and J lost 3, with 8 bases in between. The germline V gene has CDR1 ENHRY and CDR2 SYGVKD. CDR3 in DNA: TGTGCCATCAGTGAGTCAAGAGAACACTATGGCTACACCTTC. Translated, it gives CAISESREHYGYTF.

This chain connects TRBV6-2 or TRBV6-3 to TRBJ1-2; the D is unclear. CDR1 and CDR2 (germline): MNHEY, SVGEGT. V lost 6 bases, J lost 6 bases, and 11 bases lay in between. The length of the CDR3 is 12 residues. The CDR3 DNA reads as TGTGCCAGCAGCCCCGACACCGATGGCTACACCTTC. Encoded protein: CASSPDTDGYTF.